The source of this TCR beta chain is a study of CXCR3-negative and CXCR3-positive naive CD8 T cells. Notes on this clonotype: Its specificity is not known.

The CDR3 loop spans 11 amino acids. CDR1 SQVTM and CDR2 ANQGSEA come from the germline V gene. Study-wide findings and caveats: The TRB CDR3s that CXCR3-positive naive cells carried were more hydrophobic than those of CXCR3-negative naive cells. Memory CD8+ cells had much lower diversity, and both naive subsets had comparably high diversity. TRBV-TRBJ usage matched between naive CXCR3-negative and CXCR3-positive cells but not between memory cells.

TRB cDNA was prepared as libraries by UMI-labeled 5' RACE. TCRdb re-called the 5' RACE reads, yielding one record per CDR3 amino acid sequence without DNA. Recorded for this sample: about 63,000 distinct CDR3 sequences. By phenotype, naive CD8+ T cells were CD45RO-CCR7+CD27+CD95-. The receptor comes from a human donor in good health. Some clones in this sample may be carry-over from other donors' samples. The V call is TRBV29-1, the J call TRBJ1-2; as DNA is missing, the TRBD1 call by TCRdb cannot be tested. The specimen was naive CXCR3+ CD8+ T cells from blood. Described subset: CD45RO-CCR7+CD27+CD95- naive CD8+ T cells expressing CXCR3 (TNR3+). CDR3 sequence: CSLRTAYGYTF.